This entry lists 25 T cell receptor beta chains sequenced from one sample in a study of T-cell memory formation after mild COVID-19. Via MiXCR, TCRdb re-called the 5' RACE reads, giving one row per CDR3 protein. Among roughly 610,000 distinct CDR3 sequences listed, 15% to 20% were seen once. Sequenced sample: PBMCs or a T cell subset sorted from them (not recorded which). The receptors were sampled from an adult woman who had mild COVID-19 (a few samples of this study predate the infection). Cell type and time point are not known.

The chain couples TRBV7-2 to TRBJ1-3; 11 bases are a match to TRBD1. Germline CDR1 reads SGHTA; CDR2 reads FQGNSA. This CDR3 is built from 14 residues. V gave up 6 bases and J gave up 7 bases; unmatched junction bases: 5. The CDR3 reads CASSSGQGANTIYF. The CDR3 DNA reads TGTGCCAGCAGTTCCGGACAGGGGGCGAACACCATATATTTT.

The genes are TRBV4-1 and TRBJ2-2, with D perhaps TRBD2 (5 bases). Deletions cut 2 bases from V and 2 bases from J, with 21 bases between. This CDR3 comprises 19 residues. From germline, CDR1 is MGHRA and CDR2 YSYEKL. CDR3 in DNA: TGCGCCAGCAGCCAATTCGGGGATCCTACCCTCTCCAACACCGGGGAGCTGTTTTTT. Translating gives CASSQFGDPTLSNTGELFF.

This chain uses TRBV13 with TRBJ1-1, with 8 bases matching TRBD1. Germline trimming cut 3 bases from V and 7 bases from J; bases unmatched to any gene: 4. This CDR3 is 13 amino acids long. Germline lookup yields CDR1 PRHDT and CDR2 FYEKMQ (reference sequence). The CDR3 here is CASSLQGAGEAFF. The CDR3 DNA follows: TGTGCCAGCAGCTTGCAGGGGGCTGGTGAAGCTTTCTTT.

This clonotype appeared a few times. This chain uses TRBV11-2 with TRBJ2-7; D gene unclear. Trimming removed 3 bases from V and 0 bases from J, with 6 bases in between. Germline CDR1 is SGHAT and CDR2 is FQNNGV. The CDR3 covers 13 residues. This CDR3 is CASSFQTSYEQYF. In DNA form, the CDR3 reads TGTGCCAGCAGCTTCCAGACCTCCTACGAGCAGTACTTC.

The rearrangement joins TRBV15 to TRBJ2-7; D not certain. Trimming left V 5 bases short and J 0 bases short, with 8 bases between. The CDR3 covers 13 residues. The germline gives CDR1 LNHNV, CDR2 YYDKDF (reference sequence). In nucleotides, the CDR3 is TGTGCCACCAGCCCGTCAGGCTCCTACGAGCAGTACTTC. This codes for CATSPSGSYEQYF.

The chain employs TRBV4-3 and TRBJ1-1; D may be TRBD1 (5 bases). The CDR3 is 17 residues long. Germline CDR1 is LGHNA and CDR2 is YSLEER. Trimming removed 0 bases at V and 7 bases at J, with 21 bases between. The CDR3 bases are TGCGCCAGCAGCCAAGATCGGGGGTGGGGACTCGGGGGTGAAGCTTTCTTT. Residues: CASSQDRGWGLGGEAFF.

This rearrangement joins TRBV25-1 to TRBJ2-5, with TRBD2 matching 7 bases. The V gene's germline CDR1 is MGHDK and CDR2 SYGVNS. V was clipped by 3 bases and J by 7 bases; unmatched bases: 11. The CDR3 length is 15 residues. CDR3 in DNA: TGTGCCAGCAGTGACCGGGGGGTGGGAGAGGGGACCCAGTACTTC. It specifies CASSDRGVGEGTQYF.

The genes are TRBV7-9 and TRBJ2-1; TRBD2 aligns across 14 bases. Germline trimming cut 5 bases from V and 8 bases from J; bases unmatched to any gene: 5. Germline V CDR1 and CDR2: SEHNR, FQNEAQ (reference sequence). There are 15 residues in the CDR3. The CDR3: CASSRQGLAGDEQFF. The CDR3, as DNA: TGTGCCAGCAGCCGCCAGGGACTAGCGGGAGATGAGCAGTTCTTC.

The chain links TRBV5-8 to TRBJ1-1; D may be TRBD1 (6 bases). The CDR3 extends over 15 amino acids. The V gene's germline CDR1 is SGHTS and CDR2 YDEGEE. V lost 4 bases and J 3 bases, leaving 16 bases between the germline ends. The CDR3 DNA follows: TGTGCCAGCAGCCGTACGGGGGGCCGGTACACTGAAGCTTTCTTT. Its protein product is CASSRTGGRYTEAFF. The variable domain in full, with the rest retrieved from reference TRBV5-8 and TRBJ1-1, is EAGVTQSPTHLIKTRGQQATLRCSPISGHTSVYWYQQALGLGLQFLLWYDEGEERNRGNFPPRFSGRQFPNYSSELNVNALELEDSALYLCASSRTGGRYTEAFFGQGTRLTVV.

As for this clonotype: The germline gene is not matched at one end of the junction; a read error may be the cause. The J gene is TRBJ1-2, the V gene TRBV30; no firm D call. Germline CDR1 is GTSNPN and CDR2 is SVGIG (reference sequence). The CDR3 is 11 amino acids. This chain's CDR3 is CAGRGLYGYTF. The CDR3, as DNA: TGTGCCGGGAGAGGTCTCTATGGCTACACCTTC.

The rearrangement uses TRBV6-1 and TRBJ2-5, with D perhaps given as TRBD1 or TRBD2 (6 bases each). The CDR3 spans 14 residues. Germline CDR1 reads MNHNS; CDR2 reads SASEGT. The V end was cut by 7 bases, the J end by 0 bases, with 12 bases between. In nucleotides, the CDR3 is TGTGCCAGCAAGACGGGGGCTTACCAAGAGACCCAGTACTTC. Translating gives CASKTGAYQETQYF.

CDR3 DNA: TGTGCCAGCAGCACTGGGGACAGTTGGTCCCCCCTCTACGAGCAGTACTTC. Translation: CASSTGDSWSPLYEQYF. The gene calls are TRBV7-3 and TRBJ2-7; 7 bases match TRBD1. Germline values: CDR1 SGHTA, CDR2 FQGTGA. This CDR3 region has 17 residues. The junction had 16 bases not matched to a gene; V was cut back by 5 bases and J by 3 bases. The full variable domain, rest sourced from reference TRBV7-3 and TRBJ2-7, is GAGVSQTPSNKVTEKGKYVELRCDPISGHTALYWYRQSLGQGPEFLIYFQGTGAADDSGLPNDRFFAVRPEGSVSTLKIQRTERGDSAVYLCASSTGDSWSPLYEQYFGPGTRLTVT.

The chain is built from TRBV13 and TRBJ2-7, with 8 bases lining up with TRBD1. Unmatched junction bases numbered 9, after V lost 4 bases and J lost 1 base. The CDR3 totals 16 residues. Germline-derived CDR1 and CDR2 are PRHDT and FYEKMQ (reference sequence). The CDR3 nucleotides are TGTGCCAGCAGCTCCGGGGACAGGTTATTGTCCTACGAGCAGTACTTC. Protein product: CASSSGDRLLSYEQYF. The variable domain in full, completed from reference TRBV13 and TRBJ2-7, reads AAGVIQSPRHLIKEKRETATLKCYPIPRHDTVYWYQQGPGQDPQFLISFYEKMQSDKGSIPDRFSAQQFSDYHSELNMSSLELGDSALYFCASSSGDRLLSYEQYFGPGTRLTVT.

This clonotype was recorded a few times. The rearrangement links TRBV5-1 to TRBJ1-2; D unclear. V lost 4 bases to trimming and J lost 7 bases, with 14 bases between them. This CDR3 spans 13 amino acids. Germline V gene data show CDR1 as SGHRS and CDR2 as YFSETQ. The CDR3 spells CASSDRNKGGYTF. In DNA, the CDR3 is TGCGCCAGCAGCGATCGGAACAAGGGTGGCTACACCTTC.

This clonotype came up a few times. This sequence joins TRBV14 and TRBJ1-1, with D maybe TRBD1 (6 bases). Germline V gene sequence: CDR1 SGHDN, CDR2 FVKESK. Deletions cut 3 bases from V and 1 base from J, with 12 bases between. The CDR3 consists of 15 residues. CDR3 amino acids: CASSHQGIRNTEAFF. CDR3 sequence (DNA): TGTGCCAGCAGCCATCAGGGGATCCGGAACACTGAAGCTTTCTTT.

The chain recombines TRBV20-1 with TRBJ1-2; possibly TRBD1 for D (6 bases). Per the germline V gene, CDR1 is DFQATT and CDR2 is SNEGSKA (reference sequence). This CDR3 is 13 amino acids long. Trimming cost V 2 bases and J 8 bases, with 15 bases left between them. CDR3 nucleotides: TGCAGTGCTAGATCCTCGGGGGGCAGGGGCTACACCTTC. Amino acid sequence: CSARSSGGRGYTF.

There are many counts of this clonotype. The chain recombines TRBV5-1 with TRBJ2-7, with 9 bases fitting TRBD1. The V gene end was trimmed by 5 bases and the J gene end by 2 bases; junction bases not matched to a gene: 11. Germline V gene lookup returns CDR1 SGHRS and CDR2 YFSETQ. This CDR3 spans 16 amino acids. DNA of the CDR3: TGCGCCAGCAGTTCCCTCACAGGGGGCCCAACCTACGAGCAGTACTTC. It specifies CASSSLTGGPTYEQYF.

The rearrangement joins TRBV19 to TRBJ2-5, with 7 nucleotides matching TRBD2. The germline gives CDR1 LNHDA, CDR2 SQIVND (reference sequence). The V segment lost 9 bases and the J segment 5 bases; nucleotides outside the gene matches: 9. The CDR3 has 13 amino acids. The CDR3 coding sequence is TGTGCCAGCTCTCAAGCGGGAAGGGAGACCCAGTACTTC. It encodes CASSQAGRETQYF. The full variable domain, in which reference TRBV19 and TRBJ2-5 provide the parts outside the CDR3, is DGGITQSPKYLFRKEGQNVTLSCEQNLNHDAMYWYRQDPGQGLRLIYYSQIVNDFQKGDIAEGYSVSREKKESFPLTVTSAQKNPTAFYLCASSQAGRETQYFGPGTRLLVL.

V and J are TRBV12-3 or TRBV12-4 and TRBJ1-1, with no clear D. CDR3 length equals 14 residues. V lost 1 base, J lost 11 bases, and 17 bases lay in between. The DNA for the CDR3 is TGTGCCAGCAGTTTAGGGGCTATAGTCTCCGGTGCTTTCTTT. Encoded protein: CASSLGAIVSGAFF.

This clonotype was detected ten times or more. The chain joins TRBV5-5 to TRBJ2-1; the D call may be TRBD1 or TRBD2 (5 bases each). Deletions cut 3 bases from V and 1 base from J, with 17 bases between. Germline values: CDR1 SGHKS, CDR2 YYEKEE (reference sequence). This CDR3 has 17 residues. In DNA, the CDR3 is TGTGCCAGCAGCTGGGGGTACCACACGATTTCCTACAATGAGCAGTTCTTC. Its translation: CASSWGYHTISYNEQFF.

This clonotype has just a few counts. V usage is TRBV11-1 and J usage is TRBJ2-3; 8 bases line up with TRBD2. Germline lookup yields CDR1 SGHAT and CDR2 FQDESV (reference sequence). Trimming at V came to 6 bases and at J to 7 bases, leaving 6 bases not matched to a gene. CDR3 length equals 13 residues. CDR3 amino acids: CASSRRGGYTQYF. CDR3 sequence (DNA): TGTGCCAGCAGTCGGCGCGGGGGGTATACGCAGTATTTT.

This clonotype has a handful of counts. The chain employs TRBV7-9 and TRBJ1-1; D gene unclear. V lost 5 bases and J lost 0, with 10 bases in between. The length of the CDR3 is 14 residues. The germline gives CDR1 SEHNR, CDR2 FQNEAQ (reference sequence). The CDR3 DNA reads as TGTGCCAGCAGCCGAATCGACATGAACACTGAAGCTTTCTTT. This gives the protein CASSRIDMNTEAFF.

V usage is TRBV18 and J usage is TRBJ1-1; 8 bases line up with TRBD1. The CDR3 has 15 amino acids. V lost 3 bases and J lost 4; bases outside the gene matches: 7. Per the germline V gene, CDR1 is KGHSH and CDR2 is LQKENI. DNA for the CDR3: TGTGCCAGCTCACCCAGGACAGGGAAAGGCACTGAAGCTTTCTTT. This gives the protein CASSPRTGKGTEAFF. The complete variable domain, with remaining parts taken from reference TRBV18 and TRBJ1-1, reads NAGVMQNPRHLVRRRGQEARLRCSPMKGHSHVYWYRQLPEEGLKFMVYLQKENIIDESGMPKERFSAEFPKEGPSILRIQQVVRGDSAAYFCASSPRTGKGTEAFFGQGTRLTVV.

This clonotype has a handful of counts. The CDR3 region is CASSLSSRRGTQYF. The DNA for the CDR3 is TGTGCCAGCAGTTTAAGCTCCCGCAGAGGTACGCAGTATTTT. The chain recombines TRBV27 with TRBJ2-3; D remains ambiguous. The CDR3 length is 14 residues. V lost 2 bases to trimming and J lost 8 bases, with 14 bases between them. CDR1 MNHEY and CDR2 SMNVEV come from the germline V gene (reference sequence).

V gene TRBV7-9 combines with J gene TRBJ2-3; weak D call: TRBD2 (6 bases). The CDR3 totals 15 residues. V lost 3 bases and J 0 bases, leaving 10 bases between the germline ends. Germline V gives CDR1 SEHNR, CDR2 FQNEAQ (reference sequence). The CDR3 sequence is CASSLRDTSTDTQYF. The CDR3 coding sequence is TGTGCCAGCAGCTTGCGGGATACAAGCACAGATACGCAGTATTTT.